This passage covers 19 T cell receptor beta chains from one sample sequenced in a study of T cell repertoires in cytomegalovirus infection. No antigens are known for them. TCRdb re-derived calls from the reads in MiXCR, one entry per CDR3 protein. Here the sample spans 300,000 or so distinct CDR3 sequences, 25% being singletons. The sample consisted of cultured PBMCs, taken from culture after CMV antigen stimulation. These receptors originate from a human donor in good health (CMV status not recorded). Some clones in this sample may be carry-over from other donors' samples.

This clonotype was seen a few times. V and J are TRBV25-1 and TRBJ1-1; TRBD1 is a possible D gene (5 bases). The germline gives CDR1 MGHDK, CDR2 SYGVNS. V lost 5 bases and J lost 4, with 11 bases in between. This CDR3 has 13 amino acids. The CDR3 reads CASSRGPTTEAFF. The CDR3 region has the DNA TGTGCCAGCAGTCGGGGCCCAACCACTGAAGCTTTCTTT. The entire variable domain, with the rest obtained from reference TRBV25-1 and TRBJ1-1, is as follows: EADIYQTPRYLVIGTGKKITLECSQTMGHDKMYWYQQDPGMELHLIHYSYGVNSTEKGDLSSESTVSRIRTEHFPLTLESARPSHTSQYLCASSRGPTTEAFFGQGTRLTVV.

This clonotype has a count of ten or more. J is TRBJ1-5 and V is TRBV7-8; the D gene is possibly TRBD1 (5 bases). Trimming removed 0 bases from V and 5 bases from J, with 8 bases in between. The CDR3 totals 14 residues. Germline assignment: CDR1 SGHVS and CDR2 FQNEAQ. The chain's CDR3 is CASSLAGLHQPQHF. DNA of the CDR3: TGTGCCAGCAGCTTAGCGGGGCTTCATCAGCCCCAGCATTTT.

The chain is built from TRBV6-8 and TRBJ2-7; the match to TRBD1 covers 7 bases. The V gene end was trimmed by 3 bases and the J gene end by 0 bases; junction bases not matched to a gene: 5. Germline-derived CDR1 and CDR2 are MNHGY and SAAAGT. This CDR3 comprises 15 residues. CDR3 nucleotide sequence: TGTGCCAGCAGTTATGCGACAGGGCCCTCCTACGAGCAGTACTTC. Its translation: CASSYATGPSYEQYF.

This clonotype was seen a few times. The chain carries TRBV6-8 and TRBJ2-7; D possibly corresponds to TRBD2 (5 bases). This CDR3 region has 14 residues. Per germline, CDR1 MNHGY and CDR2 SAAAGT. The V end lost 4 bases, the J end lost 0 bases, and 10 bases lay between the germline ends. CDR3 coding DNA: TGTGCCAGCAGTTTTTTTAGCGACTCCTACGAGCAGTACTTC. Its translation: CASSFFSDSYEQYF.

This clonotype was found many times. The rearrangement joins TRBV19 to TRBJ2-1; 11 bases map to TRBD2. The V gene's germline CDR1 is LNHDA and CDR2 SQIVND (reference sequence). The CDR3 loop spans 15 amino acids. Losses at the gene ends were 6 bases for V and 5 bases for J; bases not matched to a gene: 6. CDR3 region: CASSDGLAGNNEQFF. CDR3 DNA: TGTGCCAGTAGCGACGGACTAGCGGGCAACAATGAGCAGTTCTTC.

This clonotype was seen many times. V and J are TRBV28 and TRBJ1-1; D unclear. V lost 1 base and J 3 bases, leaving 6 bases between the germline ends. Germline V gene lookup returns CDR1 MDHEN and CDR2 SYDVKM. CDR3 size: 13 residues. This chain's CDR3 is CASSLFGYTEAFF. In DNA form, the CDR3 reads TGTGCCAGCAGTTTATTTGGGTACACTGAAGCTTTCTTT.

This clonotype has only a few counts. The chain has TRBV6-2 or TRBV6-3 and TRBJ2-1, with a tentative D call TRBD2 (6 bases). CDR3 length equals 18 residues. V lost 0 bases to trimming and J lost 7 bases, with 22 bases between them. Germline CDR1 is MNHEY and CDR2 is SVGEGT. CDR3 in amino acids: CASSYSRNGSLGMNEQFF. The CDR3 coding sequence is TGTGCCAGCAGTTACTCGAGAAACGGGAGTCTAGGAATGAATGAGCAGTTCTTC.

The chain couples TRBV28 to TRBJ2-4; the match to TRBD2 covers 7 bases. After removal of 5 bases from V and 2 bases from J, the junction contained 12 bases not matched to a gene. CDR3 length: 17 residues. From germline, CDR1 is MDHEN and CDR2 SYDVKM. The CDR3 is CASSLPMGEGSKNIQYF. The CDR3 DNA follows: TGTGCCAGCAGTCTTCCAATGGGGGAGGGGTCCAAAAACATTCAGTACTTC.

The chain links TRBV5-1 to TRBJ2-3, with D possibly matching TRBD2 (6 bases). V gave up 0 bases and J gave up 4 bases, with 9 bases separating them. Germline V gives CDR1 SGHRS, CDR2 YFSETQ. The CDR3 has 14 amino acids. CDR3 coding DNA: TGCGCCAGCAGCTTGGACCCGGGGGCAGATACGCAGTATTTT. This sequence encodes CASSLDPGADTQYF.

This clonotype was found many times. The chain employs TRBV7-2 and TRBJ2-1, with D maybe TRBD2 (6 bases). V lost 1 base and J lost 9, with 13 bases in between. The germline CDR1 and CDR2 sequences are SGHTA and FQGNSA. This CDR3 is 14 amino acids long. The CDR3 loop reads CASSLDGSYSEQFF. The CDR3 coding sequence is TGTGCCAGCAGCTTAGACGGGAGTTATAGTGAGCAGTTCTTC.

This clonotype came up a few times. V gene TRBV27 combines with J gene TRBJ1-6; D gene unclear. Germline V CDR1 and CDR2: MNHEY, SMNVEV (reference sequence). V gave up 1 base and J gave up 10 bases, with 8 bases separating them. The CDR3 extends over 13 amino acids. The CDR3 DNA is TGTGCCAGCAGTTTATGGTCCCGGTCACCCCTCCACTTT. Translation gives CASSLWSRSPLHF.

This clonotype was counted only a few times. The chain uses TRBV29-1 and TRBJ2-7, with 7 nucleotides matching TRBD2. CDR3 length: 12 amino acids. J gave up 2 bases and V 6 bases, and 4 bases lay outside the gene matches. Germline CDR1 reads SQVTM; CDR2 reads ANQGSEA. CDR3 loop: CSVASGPYEQYF. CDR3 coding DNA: TGCAGCGTGGCTAGCGGCCCCTACGAGCAGTACTTC.

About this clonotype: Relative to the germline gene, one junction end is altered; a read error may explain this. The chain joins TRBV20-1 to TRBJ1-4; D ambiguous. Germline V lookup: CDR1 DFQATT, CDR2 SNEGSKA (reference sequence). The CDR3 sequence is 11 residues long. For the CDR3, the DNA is TGCAGTGCTAGAGATACGGGTGCGGAGACATTT. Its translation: CSARDTGAETF.

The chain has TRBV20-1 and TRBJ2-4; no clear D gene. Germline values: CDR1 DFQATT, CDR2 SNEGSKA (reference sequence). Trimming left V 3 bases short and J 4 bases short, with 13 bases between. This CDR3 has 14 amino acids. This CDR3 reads CSARKTGDKNIQYF. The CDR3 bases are TGCAGTGCTAGGAAGACTGGGGATAAAAACATTCAGTACTTC.

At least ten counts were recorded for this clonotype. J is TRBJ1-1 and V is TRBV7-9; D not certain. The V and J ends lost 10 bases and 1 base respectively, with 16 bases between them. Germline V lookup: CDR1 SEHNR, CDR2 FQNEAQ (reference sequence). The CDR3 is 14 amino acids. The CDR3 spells CATHLREGNTEAFF. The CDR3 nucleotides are TGTGCCACCCACCTAAGAGAGGGGAACACTGAAGCTTTCTTT.

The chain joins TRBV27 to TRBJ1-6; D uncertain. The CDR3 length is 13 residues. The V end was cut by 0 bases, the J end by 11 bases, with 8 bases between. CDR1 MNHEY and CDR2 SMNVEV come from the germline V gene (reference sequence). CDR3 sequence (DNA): TGTGCCAGCAGTTTATCTGAGGTTGCACCCCTCCACTTT. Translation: CASSLSEVAPLHF.

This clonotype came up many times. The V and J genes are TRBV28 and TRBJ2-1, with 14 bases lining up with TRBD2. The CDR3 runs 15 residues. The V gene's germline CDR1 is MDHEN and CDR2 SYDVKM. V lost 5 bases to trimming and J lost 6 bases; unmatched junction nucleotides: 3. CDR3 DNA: TGTGCCAGCAGTCCAGGGACTAGCGGGAGCAATGAGCAGTTCTTC. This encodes CASSPGTSGSNEQFF.

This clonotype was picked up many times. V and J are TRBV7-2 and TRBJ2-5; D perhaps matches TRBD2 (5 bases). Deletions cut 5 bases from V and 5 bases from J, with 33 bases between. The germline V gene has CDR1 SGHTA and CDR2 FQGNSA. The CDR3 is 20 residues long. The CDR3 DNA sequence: TGTGCCAGCAGCCCCCGAGTATGGAAACCGGACGGGATATTGTCGGAGACCCAGTACTTC. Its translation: CASSPRVWKPDGILSETQYF.

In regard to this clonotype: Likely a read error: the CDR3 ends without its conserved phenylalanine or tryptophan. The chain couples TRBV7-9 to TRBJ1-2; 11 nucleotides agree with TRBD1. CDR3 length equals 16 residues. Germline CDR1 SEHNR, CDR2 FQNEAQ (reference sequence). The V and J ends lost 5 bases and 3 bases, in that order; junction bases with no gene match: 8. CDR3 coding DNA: TGTGCCAGCAGCCCAACCGGGACAGGGGGGGACTATGGCTACACCCTC. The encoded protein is CASSPTGTGGDYGYTL.